These T cell receptor beta chains were read from a single sample in a study of blood T cell repertoires in COVID-19. Repertoires were generated with immunoSEQ multiplex PCR, while TCRdb's copy carries only in-frame clones and drops some. The profile shows roughly 150,000 clones, around 75% of them singletons. The sample taken for sequencing was peripheral blood. These receptors all stem from a woman older than 75 with acute or convalescent COVID-19. CDR3s include the opening cysteine and the closing phenylalanine or tryptophan. Fields, in order: CDR3 protein, CDR3 DNA, J gene, D gene, V gene, clone size. D genes are given only for firm matches. Not all rows give a size; the values are once, few, many and, for expanded clones, a class.

CASGRVNYGYTF,TGTGCCAGCGGCAGGGTAAACTATGGCTACACCTTC,TRBJ1-2,.,TRBV6-5,.
CASSPAKGGYGYTF,TGCGCCAGCAGCCCGGCGAAGGGAGGCTATGGCTACACCTTC,TRBJ1-2,.,TRBV5-1,.
CASSIAAPRGQPQHF,TGTGCCAGTAGTATAGCGGCCCCCAGGGGCCAGCCCCAGCATTTT,TRBJ1-5,.,TRBV19,few
CASTRSTGSDTQYF,TGTGCCAGCACCCGTAGTACAGGGTCAGATACGCAGTATTTT,TRBJ2-3,.,TRBV5-4,.
CASTPAGQGIHEQYF,TGTGCCAGCACCCCCGCTGGACAGGGGATCCACGAGCAGTACTTC,TRBJ2-7,TRBD1,TRBV6-2/TRBV6-3,.
CASSQQGDEKLFF,TGTGCCAGCAGCCAACAGGGGGATGAAAAACTGTTTTTT,TRBJ1-4,TRBD1,TRBV3-1/TRBV3-2,.
CASSSTGGERNSPLHF,TGTGCCAGCAGTTCAACAGGGGGCGAGAGGAATTCACCCCTCCACTTT,TRBJ1-6,TRBD1,TRBV28,.
CASSLVPGHRETQYF,TGTGCCAGCAGCTTAGTTCCAGGCCACAGGGAGACCCAGTACTTC,TRBJ2-5,.,TRBV11-2,.
CASSPTGEGYGYTF,TGTGCCAGCAGCCCCACGGGGGAGGGCTATGGCTACACCTTC,TRBJ1-2,.,TRBV5-8,.
CASSQLGQLLYGYTF,TGTGCCAGTAGTCAGTTGGGACAGCTGCTCTATGGCTACACCTTC,TRBJ1-2,TRBD1,TRBV19,.
CASSQDGAGGETQYF,TGCGCCAGCAGCCAAGATGGGGCGGGGGGAGAGACCCAGTACTTC,TRBJ2-5,TRBD2,TRBV4-1,.
CASSLGDSPEAFF,TGTGCCAGCAGCTTGGGGGACAGCCCAGAAGCTTTCTTT,TRBJ1-1,TRBD1,TRBV11-2,few
CASSSGQPNTGELFF,TGTGCCAGCAGCTCGGGACAGCCAAACACCGGGGAGCTGTTTTTT,TRBJ2-2,TRBD1,TRBV5-4,.
CASIHRVSGDGYTF,TGTGCCAGCATACACAGGGTTAGCGGGGATGGCTACACCTTC,TRBJ1-2,.,TRBV6-6,.
CATSDPTPRGRDSLTGELFF,TGTGCCACCAGTGATCCCACTCCTAGGGGGCGGGACAGCCTAACCGGGGAGCTGTTTTTT,TRBJ2-2,.,TRBV24-1,.
CASSYYSSGSPNEQFF,TGCGCCAGCAGCTACTACTCTAGCGGGAGTCCCAATGAGCAGTTCTTC,TRBJ2-1,TRBD2,TRBV5-1,.
CASSYSRTSVGDTQYF,TGTGCCAGCAGTTACTCCCGGACTAGCGTTGGAGATACGCAGTATTTT,TRBJ2-3,TRBD2,TRBV6-5,.
CASSDRDRDSPLHYEQYF,TGTGCCAGCAGTGACCGGGACAGGGATTCTCCACTCCACTACGAGCAGTACTTC,TRBJ2-7,TRBD1,TRBV6-4,.
CASTPTRRGDYTF,TGTGCCAGCACCCCTACTCGCAGGGGGGACTACACCTTC,TRBJ1-2,TRBD1,TRBV6-5,.
CASSRRRSGGSSYEQYF,TGTGCCAGCAGTCGTAGGCGGAGCGGGGGGAGCTCCTACGAGCAGTACTTC,TRBJ2-7,TRBD2,TRBV7-9,few
CASSYLGQGHTDTQYF,TGTGCCAGCAGTTATCTAGGGCAGGGGCACACAGATACGCAGTATTTT,TRBJ2-3,.,TRBV5-6,.
CASSLGPSTDTQYF,TGTGCCAGCAGCTTAGGTCCTAGCACAGATACGCAGTATTTT,TRBJ2-3,.,TRBV11-3,.
CASSDGTGNNQQYF,TGTGCCAGCAGTGACGGGACAGGGAATAATCAGCAGTACTTC,TRBJ2-7,TRBD1,TRBV2,.
CASSQATGATNEKLFF,TGTGCCAGCAGCCAAGCCACAGGGGCAACTAATGAAAAACTGTTTTTT,TRBJ1-4,TRBD1,TRBV4-2,.
CASSGTENTGELFF,TGCGCCAGCAGCGGGACAGAAAACACCGGGGAGCTGTTTTTT,TRBJ2-2,TRBD1,TRBV5-1,.
CASTGQGNQPQHF,TGTGCCAGTACGGGACAGGGCAATCAGCCCCAGCATTTT,TRBJ1-5,TRBD1,TRBV19,.
CASSLRNYGYTF,TGTGCCAGCAGTTTGCGGAACTATGGCTACACCTTC,TRBJ1-2,.,TRBV28,.